This T cell receptor (beta chain) was recorded in a study of blood T cell repertoires in COVID-19. Study context: Both acute and convalescent COVID-19 samples were obtained from the United States, Italy and Spain. Sample material is recorded as cDNA or gDNA derived from T cells, B-cell-depleted T cells, or PBMCs.

Authors' analysis steps: Counts of nucleated cells, estimated from reference gene primer amplification, were obtained. Only in-frame clones appear in the TCRdb table, and some are missing; sequencing was by immunoSEQ multiplex PCR. V, J and clone size were drawn from that table, and D and trimming were deduced from the DNA. The table has fewer than 65,000 clones, approximately 85% seen once. Germline CDR1 is LNHDA and CDR2 is SQIVND (reference sequence). V lost 4 bases and J lost 3; bases outside the gene matches: 8. The CDR3 sequence is 15 residues long. This receptor was obtained from a man aged 60-69 years with acute or convalescent COVID-19. The sequenced sample was peripheral blood. The chain links TRBV19 to TRBJ2-7, with TRBD2 matching 8 bases. The CDR3 sequence is CASSKGTSDYYEQYF. The CDR3 nucleotides read TGTGCCAGTAGTAAGGGGACTAGTGATTACTACGAGCAGTACTTC. The whole variable domain, filled in from reference TRBV19 and TRBJ2-7, reads DGGITQSPKYLFRKEGQNVTLSCEQNLNHDAMYWYRQDPGQGLRLIYYSQIVNDFQKGDIAEGYSVSREKKESFPLTVTSAQKNPTAFYLCASSKGTSDYYEQYFGPGTRLTVT.